One sample yielded the 10 T cell receptor beta chains listed below, sequenced in a study of blood T cells in healthy people across ages. PCR was performed a second time for about 6 to 11 cycles using a sample-barcoded 5' primer and a J-beta primer mix. TCRdb re-analysed the 5' RACE reads in MiXCR, keeping a single row per CDR3 protein. The sample contains about 1.4 million distinct CDR3 sequences, approximately 63% of which appear only once. Material: blood. Every receptor here comes from a man aged 18 to 29 in good health.

The chain carries TRBV28 and TRBJ2-4; 7 positions match TRBD1. The J call may be wrong; the DNA end is better matched by TRBJ2-7. Germline CDR1 is MDHEN and CDR2 is SYDVKM. CDR3 length equals 13 residues. In DNA form, the CDR3 reads TGTGCCAGCAGTATGGGACAGCTCTACGAGCAGTACTTC. Protein sequence: CASSMGQLYEQYF.

J is TRBJ2-3 and V is TRBV6-1; D ambiguous. V lost 3 bases, J lost 0 bases, and 10 bases lay in between. Per the germline V gene, CDR1 is MNHNS and CDR2 is SASEGT. The CDR3 is made up of 15 amino acids. CDR3 residues: CASSDRHSSTDTQYF. The CDR3 DNA sequence: TGTGCCAGCAGTGACAGACACTCTAGCACAGATACGCAGTATTTT.

J is TRBJ2-1 and V is TRBV7-9; TRBD2 is a possible D gene (5 bases). Per the germline V gene, CDR1 is SEHNR and CDR2 is FQNEAQ (reference sequence). The V gene lost 0 bases and the J gene lost 8 bases, with 14 bases spanning the gap. The CDR3 extends over 15 amino acids. The CDR3 coding sequence is TGTGCCAGCAGCTTAGCAGCGGCGATTTCCCATGAGCAGTTCTTC. Translation gives CASSLAAAISHEQFF.

This sequence joins TRBV13 and TRBJ2-3; tentative D call: TRBD2 (5 bases). The V and J ends lost 3 bases and 3 bases respectively, with 13 bases between them. Germline V CDR1 and CDR2: PRHDT, FYEKMQ (reference sequence). The CDR3 totals 15 residues. DNA of the CDR3: TGTGCCAGCAGCTTGAGGGCGGTAGATACAGATACGCAGTATTTT. Its translation: CASSLRAVDTDTQYF.

CDR3 loop: CAIRSGGNAYEQYF. In DNA, the CDR3 is TGTGCCATCCGTAGCGGGGGTAACGCCTACGAGCAGTACTTC. The chain is built from TRBV10-3 and TRBJ2-4, with 9 bases aligning to TRBD2. The J call may be in error: the DNA end matches TRBJ2-7 better. From germline, CDR1 is ENHRY and CDR2 SYGVKD. This CDR3 has 14 residues.

This sequence joins TRBV6-5 and TRBJ2-3, with 8 bases lining up with TRBD1. Germline trimming cut 7 bases from V and 4 bases from J; bases unmatched to any gene: 16. Per the germline V gene, CDR1 is MNHEY and CDR2 is SVGAGI. The CDR3 spans 17 residues. The CDR3 DNA is TGTGCCAGCACCTACTTGGGTGGGACAGGATATCCAGATACGCAGTATTTT. Its translation: CASTYLGGTGYPDTQYF.

The J gene is TRBJ2-3, the V gene TRBV10-3; D may correspond to TRBD1 or TRBD2 (6 bases each). Trimming pared 11 bases from V and 4 bases from J, leaving 13 bases between. The CDR3 is made up of 12 amino acids. Germline V gives CDR1 ENHRY, CDR2 SYGVKD. CDR3 DNA sequence: TGTGCCGGCGGAGGGGGGTCAGATACGCAGTATTTT. This translates into CAGGGGSDTQYF.

This chain joins TRBV7-8 and TRBJ1-1; tentative D call: TRBD1 (5 bases). Trimming cost V 0 bases and J 5 bases, with 10 bases left between them. Germline V lookup: CDR1 SGHVS, CDR2 FQNEAQ. The CDR3 totals 14 residues. The CDR3 DNA follows: TGTGCCAGCAGCTTAGCAGGGTGGGGGACTGAAGCTTTCTTT. This gives the protein CASSLAGWGTEAFF.

Turning to this clonotype: The junction departs from the called germline gene at one end, perhaps through a read error. This chain connects TRBV7-2 to TRBJ2-1; D not resolved. This CDR3 spans 16 amino acids. CDR1 SGHTA and CDR2 FQGNSA come from the germline V gene. CDR3 sequence (DNA): TGTGCCAGCAGCCTTAAGGCCCCCTCGACCTACAATGGGCAGTTCTTC. As protein: CASSLKAPSTYNGQFF.

This chain uses TRBV6-5 with TRBJ2-7; 11 positions agree with TRBD2. The germline gives CDR1 MNHEY, CDR2 SVGAGI. There are 17 residues in the CDR3. The V segment lost 0 bases and the J segment 6 bases; nucleotides outside the gene matches: 10. As DNA, the CDR3 is TGTGCCAGCAGTTACTCCCACCCACTAGCGGGAGAATTCGAGCAGTACTTC. Its protein product is CASSYSHPLAGEFEQYF.